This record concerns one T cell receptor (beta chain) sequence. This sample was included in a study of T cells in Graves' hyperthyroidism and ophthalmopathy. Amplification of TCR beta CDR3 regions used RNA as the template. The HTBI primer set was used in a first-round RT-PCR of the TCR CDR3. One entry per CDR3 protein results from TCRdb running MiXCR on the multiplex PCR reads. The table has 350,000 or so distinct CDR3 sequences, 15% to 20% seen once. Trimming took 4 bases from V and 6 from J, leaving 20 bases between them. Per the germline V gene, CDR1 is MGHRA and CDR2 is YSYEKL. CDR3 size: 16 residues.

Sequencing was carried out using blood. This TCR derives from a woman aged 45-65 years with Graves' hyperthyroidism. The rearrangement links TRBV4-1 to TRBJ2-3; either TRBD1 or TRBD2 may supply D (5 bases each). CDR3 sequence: CASSRTGPQTGDTQYF. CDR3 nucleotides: TGCGCCAGCAGCCGGACGGGGCCACAGACGGGCGATACGCAGTATTTT.